The rows below give T cell receptor beta chains drawn from one sample of a study of T cells in localized non-small cell lung cancer. Libraries were prepared by immunoSEQ multiplex PCR; TCRdb keeps only in-frame clonotypes and omits some of them. Found here are some 71,000 clones, 84% of them singletons; the top ten hold 13%. The sequences come from peripheral blood, collected before any cancer treatment. All receptors derive from a female donor of 60 years or more with stage I lung adenocarcinoma. The CDR3 runs from the conserved cysteine through the conserved F or W. D genes are given only for firm matches. Clone size appears in some rows only: once, few, many, or a class for an expanded clone.

clone_size	v_call	j_call	d_call	cdr3_aa	cdr3_nt
few	TRBV19	TRBJ1-1	.	CASSITGEGEAFF	TGTGCCAGTAGTATCACTGGGGAGGGTGAAGCTTTCTTT
.	TRBV2	TRBJ2-3	TRBD2	CASSTSAINTQYF	TGTGCCAGCAGCACTAGCGCCATTAATACGCAGTATTTT
.	TRBV19	TRBJ1-5	TRBD1	CAAGLDRGSNQPQHF	TGTGCCGCTGGGCTGGACAGGGGAAGCAATCAGCCCCAGCATTTT
once	TRBV2	TRBJ2-5	.	CASSPGTLRSAQYF	TGTGCCAGCAGTCCCGGGACCTTGCGTTCGGCCCAGTACTTC
.	TRBV6-1	TRBJ2-1	.	CASSEGDNEQFF	TGTGCCAGCAGTGAAGGGGACAATGAGCAGTTCTTC
.	TRBV7-2	TRBJ1-1	TRBD1	CASSLGTGVGNTEAFF	TGTGCCAGCAGCTTAGGGACAGGGGTGGGGAACACTGAAGCTTTCTTT
.	TRBV18	TRBJ2-7	.	CASTRAQSDPYEQYF	TGTGCCAGCACACGAGCCCAGTCAGACCCTTACGAGCAGTACTTC
few	TRBV5-1	TRBJ2-5	.	CASSLGIAGTQETQYF	TGCGCCAGCAGCTTAGGAATAGCTGGGACACAAGAGACCCAGTACTTC
.	TRBV19	TRBJ2-7	TRBD1	CASSRDSTYEQYF	TGTGCCAGTAGTAGGGACAGTACCTACGAGCAGTACTTC
few	TRBV29-1	TRBJ1-1	TRBD1	CSVVPGTGTTEAFF	TGCAGCGTTGTACCCGGGACAGGGACCACTGAAGCTTTCTTT
.	TRBV2	TRBJ1-1	.	CASIRLGGYTEAFF	TGTGCCAGCATACGTTTGGGAGGTTACACTGAAGCTTTCTTT
.	TRBV29-1	TRBJ2-1	.	CSVESSGLYNEQFF	TGCAGCGTTGAATCAAGCGGGCTATACAATGAGCAGTTCTTC
.	TRBV6-1	TRBJ1-2	.	CASSDEPTRSFTYGYTF	TGTGCCAGCAGTGACGAGCCGACACGGTCTTTTACCTATGGCTACACCTTC
once	TRBV6-5	TRBJ1-5	.	CASRSSGQPQHF	TGTGCCAGCAGGAGCTCCGGGCAGCCCCAGCATTTT
once	TRBV19	TRBJ1-2	.	CASRGDSEFYYGYTF	TGTGCCAGTAGGGGAGACAGTGAATTTTACTATGGCTACACCTTC
.	TRBV6-1	TRBJ2-7	.	CASTSVRAHEQYF	TGTGCCAGCACCTCTGTGCGGGCCCACGAGCAGTACTTC
once	TRBV6-1	TRBJ1-4	.	CASNTAGGNEKLFF	TGTGCCAGCAATACAGCGGGGGGAAATGAAAAACTGTTTTTT
.	TRBV6-1	TRBJ2-3	.	CASSEASPLPSTDTQYF	TGTGCCAGCAGTGAAGCGTCGCCCTTACCTTCCACAGATACGCAGTATTTT
.	TRBV19	TRBJ2-4	.	CASSIDTVLAKNIQYF	TGTGCCAGTAGTATAGACACGGTTCTAGCCAAAAACATTCAGTACTTC
.	TRBV19	TRBJ1-5	.	CASSIAIRGQSNQPQHF	TGTGCCAGTAGTATAGCGATACGCGGACAGTCTAATCAGCCCCAGCATTTT
.	TRBV29-1	TRBJ2-1	.	CSVDSGLGYNEQFF	TGCAGCGTTGATAGCGGTCTGGGCTACAATGAGCAGTTCTTC
.	TRBV11-1	TRBJ2-1	TRBD2	CASSLPGGPYNEQFF	TGTGCCAGCAGCTTACCGGGGGGACCTTACAATGAGCAGTTCTTC
.	TRBV6-5	TRBJ2-7	.	CASSSDPSYEQYF	TGTGCCAGCAGTTCGGACCCGTCCTACGAGCAGTACTTC
once	TRBV29-1	TRBJ1-2	.	CSVEDTRGGLSGYTF	TGCAGCGTTGAAGATACCCGCGGGGGGCTGAGTGGCTACACCTTC
few	TRBV11-1	TRBJ2-3	TRBD2	CASSALWDSGGPGEETQYF	TGTGCCAGCAGCGCTCTTTGGGATAGCGGGGGGCCCGGGGAAGAGACGCAGTATTTT
.	TRBV19	TRBJ2-7	TRBD2	CASSIGEGRAYEQYF	TGTGCCAGTAGTATCGGGGAGGGCAGAGCCTACGAGCAGTACTTC
once	TRBV6-6	TRBJ2-5	.	CASSYGGETQYF	TGTGCCAGCAGTTACGGGGGTGAGACCCAGTACTTC
.	TRBV12-5	TRBJ1-3	.	CASGLWQGSGNTIYF	TGTGCTAGTGGTTTGTGGCAGGGCTCTGGAAACACCATATATTTT
.	TRBV6-5	TRBJ2-5	.	CASSYSTSQETQYF	TGTGCCAGCAGTTACTCAACCTCCCAAGAGACCCAGTACTTC
.	TRBV5-6	TRBJ1-4	TRBD1	CASSAGQTGEKLFF	TGTGCCAGCAGCGCGGGACAGACGGGGGAAAAACTGTTTTTT
.	TRBV5-1	TRBJ2-5	.	CASSLGQLPNNQETQYF	TGCGCCAGCAGCTTGGGACAGCTCCCTAATAACCAAGAGACCCAGTACTTC
.	TRBV7-3	TRBJ2-3	.	CASSFGDLGDTQYF	TGTGCCAGCAGCTTCGGGGACCTCGGGGATACGCAGTATTTT
.	TRBV6-5	TRBJ2-2	.	CASSGLSGNTGELFF	TGTGCCAGCAGCGGCCTATCAGGGAACACCGGGGAGCTGTTTTTT
.	TRBV7-6	TRBJ2-5	TRBD2	CASSLDLAGGPPYF	TGTGCCAGCAGCTTAGATCTAGCGGGAGGACCGCCCTACTTC
.	TRBV10-3	TRBJ2-2	.	CAIGQGNTGELFF	TGTGCCATCGGTCAGGGGAACACCGGGGAGCTGTTTTTT
few	TRBV5-4	TRBJ1-2	.	CASSPGLELGGYTF	TGTGCCAGCAGCCCCGGACTGGAACTGGGTGGCTACACCTTC
.	TRBV5-1	TRBJ1-1	.	CASSRVDLNTEAFF	TGCGCCAGCAGCAGGGTTGACCTGAACACTGAAGCTTTCTTT
.	TRBV6-5	TRBJ1-1	.	CASGSNGKGDTEAFF	TGTGCCAGCGGGTCGAACGGAAAGGGGGACACTGAAGCTTTCTTT
.	TRBV6-5	TRBJ1-2	.	CASSRQTNYGYTF	TGTGCCAGCAGTAGACAGACTAACTATGGCTACACCTTC
.	TRBV15	TRBJ1-6	.	CATSRPLNSPLHF	TGTGCCACCTCACGACCTCTTAATTCACCCCTCCACTTT
.	TRBV11-2	TRBJ1-1	TRBD1	CATQGQGNTEAFF	TGTGCCACCCAGGGACAGGGGAATACTGAAGCTTTCTTT
few	TRBV11-1	TRBJ1-1	TRBD1	CASSTDREKAFF	TGTGCCAGCAGCACGGACAGGGAGAAGGCTTTCTTT
.	TRBV5-1	TRBJ1-1	TRBD1	CASSGQGGNTEAFF	TGCGCCAGCAGTGGACAGGGTGGGAACACTGAAGCTTTCTTT
.	TRBV6-5	TRBJ2-7	TRBD1	CASYRGSGEQYF	TGTGCCAGTTACAGGGGGTCGGGTGAGCAGTACTTC
once	TRBV6-6	TRBJ2-7	.	CASSFIFYEQYF	TGTGCCAGCAGTTTTATTTTCTACGAGCAGTACTTC
.	TRBV21-1	TRBJ1-2	.	CASSKDEGRTSHYGYTF	TGTGCCAGCAGCAAAGACGAGGGACGGACTTCTCACTATGGCTACACCTTC
.	TRBV19	TRBJ1-5	.	CASNPQDTRRDQPQHF	TGTGCCAGCAATCCACAGGACACTCGTCGCGATCAGCCCCAGCATTTT
.	TRBV19	TRBJ1-1	TRBD1	CASSGRTGGTEAFF	TGTGCCAGTAGTGGCCGCACAGGGGGCACTGAAGCTTTCTTT
.	TRBV5-4	TRBJ2-2	TRBD2	CASSPPGGWLAGEVTGELFF	TGTGCCAGCAGCCCACCTGGGGGGTGGCTAGCGGGAGAGGTCACCGGGGAGCTGTTTTTT
.	TRBV4-1	TRBJ1-1	.	CASSQLTGQNTEAFF	TGCGCCAGCAGCCAACTGACAGGACAGAACACTGAAGCTTTCTTT
.	TRBV9	TRBJ2-3	TRBD2	CASSVGRLAGADTQYF	TGTGCCAGCAGCGTAGGGCGACTAGCGGGGGCGGATACGCAGTATTTT
.	TRBV27	TRBJ2-1	TRBD1	CASTPRGLGSSYNEQFF	TGTGCCAGCACCCCAAGGGGGCTAGGTAGCTCCTACAATGAGCAGTTCTTC
many	TRBV7-9	TRBJ1-2	.	CASSLVGQTNYGYTF	TGTGCCAGCAGCTTAGTAGGGCAGACCAACTATGGCTACACCTTC
.	TRBV7-9	TRBJ1-1	.	CASSWGTENTEAFF	TGTGCCAGCAGCTGGGGAACGGAAAACACTGAAGCTTTCTTT
.	TRBV6-1	TRBJ2-7	.	CASRRELSSYEQYF	TGTGCCAGCAGACGGGAGCTTAGCTCCTACGAGCAGTACTTC
few	TRBV6-5	TRBJ1-4	.	CASSLLGKDEKLFF	TGTGCCAGCAGTTTGTTGGGAAAGGATGAAAAACTGTTTTTT
.	TRBV11-3	TRBJ2-1	TRBD1	CASSRTGGVYEQFF	TGTGCCAGCAGCCGGACAGGCGGTGTCTATGAGCAGTTCTTC